This T cell receptor beta chain was sequenced during a study of blood T cell repertoires in COVID-19 (dated by TCRdb to 2020 to 2021). For context, the study as a whole: Samples from collaborators originated in the United States, Italy and Spain and spanned both the acute and convalescent phases of COVID-19. The prospective study material was composed of cDNA or gDNA derived from T cells, B-cell-depleted T cells, or PBMCs. Subjects who had been exposed to COVID-19, were actively infected with it, or had recovered from it provided the deeply sampled blood TCRbeta repertoires that made up the dataset. The repertoires were released in a freely available public database meant as a resource for research on the immune response to SARS-CoV-2. The samples were drawn from the first 160 participants of the ongoing ImmuneRACE study and from about 1,200 subjects provided by 6 global collaborators. A de-identified subject ID, COVID-19 status, age in years and sex were almost always included in the sample metadata. Where HLA class I and class II types were available, the types were taken from metadata supplied by the sample provider, not from assay-based typing. The paper's findings and limits, for the study overall: How much clinical and demographic metadata was included differed by source and by participant, and the metadata was provided uncurated.

Whole blood was collected in K2EDTA tubes by collaborating institutions according to the institutions' own protocols. For TCRbeta analysis, collaborator samples were shipped as frozen whole blood, as isolated PBMCs, or as DNA extracted from either sample type. This clone was seen a few times. Its antigen is currently not known. No much larger clone exists at a distance of one base, and base qualities are not known. The cysteine opens and the phenylalanine closes a CDR3 of 15 amino acids. The DNA shown is the 45-base CDR3, in frame from base 1. The germline V gene yields KGHDR for CDR1 and SFDVKD for CDR2. V is shortened by 4 bases, J by 4 bases, and the region joining them spans 13 bases. TCRbeta CDR3 regions were amplified from genomic DNA using the immunoSEQ Assay, a bias-controlled multiplex PCR. The authors processed their data as follows. Within the assay, amplification of reference gene primers was used to estimate how many nucleated cells each sample contained. Sequence reads were collapsed and filtered to measure the absolute abundance of every unique TCRbeta CDR3 rearrangement. For each sample, productive Simpson clonality was calculated as the square root of Simpson's diversity index over productive rearrangements. This is the immuneACCESS table as TCRdb keeps it, with only in-frame sequences that have V and J called. A part of the clones is gone; compared with another copy, unresolved V genes explain less than half, and the rest is unexplained. The V and J calls and clone size are taken from that table; D and trimming were inferred from the DNA. This sample gives a few hundred thousand clones in total; approximately 90% of them show up just once. The top ten constitute under 5% of the sample.

The sequence was collected from a woman aged 45-59 years with active or convalescent COVID-19. The source material was peripheral blood. This chain is built from TRBV24-1 and TRBJ1-5; 6 matching bases give a weak D call of TRBD1. The base sequence is TGTGCCACCAGTGAGAGGACAGACGGGAATCAGCCCCAGCATTTT. The translation is CATSERTDGNQPQHF.